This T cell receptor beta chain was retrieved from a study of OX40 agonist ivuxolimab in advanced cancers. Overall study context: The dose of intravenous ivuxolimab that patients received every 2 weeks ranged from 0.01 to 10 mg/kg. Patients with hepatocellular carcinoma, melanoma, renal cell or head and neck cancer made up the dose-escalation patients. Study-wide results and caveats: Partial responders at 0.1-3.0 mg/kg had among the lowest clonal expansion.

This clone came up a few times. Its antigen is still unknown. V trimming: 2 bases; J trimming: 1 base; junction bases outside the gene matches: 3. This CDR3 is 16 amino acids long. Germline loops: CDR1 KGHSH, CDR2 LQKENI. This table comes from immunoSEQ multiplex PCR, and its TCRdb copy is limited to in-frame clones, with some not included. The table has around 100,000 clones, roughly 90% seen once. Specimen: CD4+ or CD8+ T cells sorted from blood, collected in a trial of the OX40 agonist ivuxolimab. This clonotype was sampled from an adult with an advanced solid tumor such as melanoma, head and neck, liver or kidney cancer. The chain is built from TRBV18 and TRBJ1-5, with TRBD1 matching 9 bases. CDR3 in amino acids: CASSPLGQGSNQPQHF. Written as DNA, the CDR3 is TGTGCCAGCTCACCATTGGGACAGGGCAGCAATCAGCCCCAGCATTTT.